These 32 T cell receptor beta chains share one sample of origin, sequenced in a study of regulatory T cells in long-lasting Graves disease. Time point given: newly diagnosed GD, antithyroid drugs for less than 3 months. Isolated PBMC RNA provided the starting material for the TCR library. Library construction for TCR beta used iRepertoire HTBI primers and Arm-PCR of CDR3 regions. A single record per CDR3 protein comes from TCRdb applying MiXCR to the multiplex PCR reads. The sample includes 350,000 to 550,000 distinct CDR3 sequences, about 15% of them seen just once. This same sample was also part of a study on T cells in Graves' hyperthyroidism and ophthalmopathy.

The sequencing used peripheral blood mononuclear cells (PBMCs), collected at new diagnosis, from a patient treated with antithyroid drugs. The receptors stem from a woman under 40 with Graves disease.

This clonotype was counted many times. The chain joins TRBV12-3 or TRBV12-4 to TRBJ1-3, with a possible D match to TRBD1 (6 bases). The V end lost 6 bases, the J end lost 0 bases, and 9 bases lay between the germline ends. The CDR3 sequence is 14 residues long. As DNA, the CDR3 is TGTGCCAGCAGGGGGGCGAGCTCTGGAAACACCATATATTTT. Amino acids: CASRGASSGNTIYF.

In this sample, this clonotype turned up a few times. V and J are TRBV6-4 and TRBJ1-2, with D unresolved. V was clipped by 3 bases and J by 3 bases, with 14 bases between them. Germline V gene sequence: CDR1 MRHNA, CDR2 SNTAGT. The CDR3 totals 15 residues. The CDR3 here is CASSEKDGSDYGYTF. The CDR3 DNA reads TGTGCCAGCAGTGAAAAGGACGGTTCGGACTATGGCTACACCTTC.

The chain has TRBV20-1 and TRBJ2-5; D may be TRBD2 (5 bases). CDR1 is DFQATT and CDR2 is SNEGSKA in the germline V gene (reference sequence). The ends were cut back, 2 bases at V and 4 bases at J, with 11 bases in the middle. This CDR3 spans 13 amino acids. CDR3 nucleotides: TGCAGTGCTAGACGCGGGTTAAGAGAGACCCAGTACTTC. This translates into CSARRGLRETQYF.

The chain links TRBV6-5 to TRBJ2-6; the D gene could be TRBD1 or TRBD2 (5 bases each). The CDR3 totals 15 residues. V dropped 4 bases and J dropped 4 bases, with 11 bases sitting between them. The germline V gene has CDR1 MNHEY and CDR2 SVGAGI. This CDR3 is CASSWDRSGANVLTF. The CDR3 coding sequence is TGTGCCAGCAGTTGGGACCGGTCCGGGGCCAACGTCCTGACTTTC.

The rearrangement joins TRBV29-1 to TRBJ1-6; 9 bases line up with TRBD1. The V segment lost 7 bases and the J segment 7 bases; nucleotides outside the gene matches: 8. The CDR3 runs to 14 residues. Per germline, CDR1 SQVTM and CDR2 ANQGSEA. Here the CDR3 reads CSAQQGAGNSPLHF. DNA for the CDR3: TGCAGCGCCCAACAGGGGGCGGGAAATTCACCCCTCCACTTT. The full variable domain, with the rest looked up from reference TRBV29-1 and TRBJ1-6, is SAVISQKPSRDICQRGTSLTIQCQVDSQVTMMFWYRQQPGQSLTLIATANQGSEATYESGFVIDKFPISRPNLTFSTLTVSNMSPEDSSIYLCSAQQGAGNSPLHFGNGTRLTVT.

V is TRBV27 and J is TRBJ2-2; D is undetermined. The germline V gene encodes CDR1 MNHEY and CDR2 SMNVEV (reference sequence). The germline V and J ends were trimmed by 3 bases and 4 bases, with 9 bases remaining between them. The CDR3 consists of 14 residues. The CDR3 bases are TGTGCCAGCAGTTTCTCTAGGATCACCGGGGAGCTGTTTTTT. Protein product: CASSFSRITGELFF.

This clonotype has a handful of counts. The rearrangement joins TRBV5-1 to TRBJ1-4; no reliable D call. Germline V gene lookup returns CDR1 SGHRS and CDR2 YFSETQ. Trimming shortened V by 2 bases and J by 0 bases, and 5 bases separated the two germline ends. The CDR3 contains 14 residues. The CDR3 nucleotides read TGCGCCAGCAGCTTTGGTTCAACTAATGAAAAACTGTTTTTT. This gives the protein CASSFGSTNEKLFF.

To note about this clonotype: As the CDR3 is not closed by the conserved phenylalanine or tryptophan, this likely results from a read error. The CDR3 region is CASTYSGRPLLGKNIQYL. The DNA of the CDR3 is TGTGCCAGCACTTATAGCGGGAGGCCCCTCTTGGGCAAAAACATTCAGTACCTC. The chain has TRBV28 and TRBJ2-4, with 10 positions matching TRBD2. There are 18 residues in the CDR3. The trim removed 7 bases at V and 3 bases at J, leaving 15 bases unmatched. Per germline, CDR1 MDHEN and CDR2 SYDVKM.

This clonotype showed up just a few times. This rearrangement joins TRBV20-1 to TRBJ2-3; D call uncertain. The CDR3 spans 13 residues. The germline V and J ends were trimmed by 7 bases and 0 bases, with 11 bases remaining between them. The germline V gene encodes CDR1 DFQATT and CDR2 SNEGSKA (reference sequence). The CDR3 spells CSVRKPSTDTQYF. CDR3 in DNA: TGCAGTGTCCGGAAACCTAGCACAGATACGCAGTATTTT.

The rearrangement joins TRBV27 to TRBJ1-2; unclear D gene. Trimming stripped 10 bases from V and 4 bases from J, with 13 bases between. Germline V CDR1 and CDR2: MNHEY, SMNVEV (reference sequence). CDR3 size: 12 residues. CDR3 nucleotides: TGTGCCACTTCAGACCGTGCCTATGGCTACACCTTC. It translates to CATSDRAYGYTF.

This clonotype has a count of ten or more. The V and J genes are TRBV12-5 and TRBJ2-1, with D hard to call. From germline, CDR1 is LGHNT and CDR2 FRNRAP. CDR3 length: 13 residues. The V end lost 5 bases, the J end lost 4 bases, and 9 bases lay between the germline ends. The CDR3: CASGPPGYNEQFF. Here the CDR3 DNA reads TGTGCTAGTGGTCCGCCCGGGTACAATGAGCAGTTCTTC.

The V and J genes are TRBV9 and TRBJ2-2; 7 bases line up with TRBD1. There are 18 residues in the CDR3. CDR1 is SGDLS, CDR2 YYNGEE, per germline. Trimming took 5 bases from V and 2 from J; bases not matched to a gene: 15. The CDR3 loop is CASRQSRSGQDNTGELFF. For the CDR3, the DNA is TGTGCCAGCAGGCAAAGTCGATCCGGACAGGATAACACCGGGGAGCTGTTTTTT.

There are many counts of this clonotype. This rearrangement joins TRBV6-5 to TRBJ2-7; D ambiguous. With 0 bases removed from V and 4 bases from J, the gap between germline ends came to 10 bases. CDR3 size: 14 residues. Germline loops: CDR1 MNHEY, CDR2 SVGAGI. The chain's CDR3 is CASSYSAPAYEQYF. CDR3 nucleotides: TGTGCCAGCAGTTACTCGGCGCCGGCGTACGAGCAGTACTTC.

This clonotype was seen at least ten times. The chain combines TRBV2 with TRBJ2-1; D remains ambiguous. The CDR3 has 11 amino acids. CDR1 and CDR2 (germline): SNHLY, FYNNEI. The V and J ends lost 2 bases and 8 bases respectively, with 4 bases between them. CDR3: CASSESHEQFF. In DNA form, the CDR3 reads TGTGCCAGCAGTGAATCGCATGAGCAGTTCTTC.

This clonotype was observed at least ten times. The chain combines TRBV30 with TRBJ1-6; D not certain. Deletions cut 0 bases from V and 9 bases from J, with 12 bases between. The V gene's germline CDR1 is GTSNPN and CDR2 SVGIG (reference sequence). The CDR3 runs to 14 residues. The CDR3 spells CAWSVWAKSSPLHF. CDR3 in DNA: TGTGCCTGGAGTGTGTGGGCCAAGAGTTCACCCCTCCACTTT.

Remarks on this clonotype: This may arise from a read error, as a much more abundant clone is one base away. The chain couples TRBV20-1 to TRBJ2-5; D is possibly TRBD2 (7 bases). Germline CDR1 reads DFQATT; CDR2 reads SNEGSKA (reference sequence). CDR3 size: 14 residues. CDR3 DNA sequence: TGCAGTGCTTATACGGCAGGGGCGGGAGAGACCCGGTACTTC. Translation gives CSAYTAGAGETRYF.

This clonotype turned up a few times. This chain uses TRBV6-1 with TRBJ1-1, with 7 bases matching TRBD1. CDR3 length equals 15 residues. V was clipped by 3 bases and J by 8 bases; unmatched bases: 12. Looked up from germline, CDR1 is MNHNS and CDR2 is SASEGT. The CDR3 region is CASSDLWTGLKEAFF. The CDR3 DNA is TGTGCCAGCAGTGATCTCTGGACAGGCCTAAAAGAAGCTTTCTTT.

This clonotype was observed at least ten times. This chain joins TRBV30 and TRBJ2-2; TRBD1 is a possible D gene (5 bases). CDR1 is GTSNPN, CDR2 SVGIG, per germline (reference sequence). The length of the CDR3 is 13 residues. V lost 4 bases and J lost 5, with 11 bases in between. The chain's CDR3 is CAWTRGWTGELFF. DNA for the CDR3: TGTGCCTGGACAAGGGGATGGACCGGGGAGCTGTTTTTT. Looking up the rest from reference TRBV30 and TRBJ2-2 gives the full variable domain: SQTIHQWPATLVQPVGSPLSLECTVEGTSNPNLYWYRQAAGRGLQLLFYSVGIGQISSEVPQNLSASRPQDRQFILSSKKLLLSDSGFYLCAWTRGWTGELFFGEGSRLTVL.

Many counts were recorded for this clonotype. This sequence joins TRBV20-1 and TRBJ2-2; 7 nucleotides agree with TRBD2. V gave up 2 bases and J gave up 1 base; unmatched junction bases: 7. The CDR3 covers 16 residues. The germline gives CDR1 DFQATT, CDR2 SNEGSKA (reference sequence). CDR3 protein: CSARLRASGNTGELFF. CDR3 nucleotide sequence: TGCAGTGCTAGACTAAGGGCTAGCGGGAACACCGGGGAGCTGTTTTTT.

This clonotype came up a few times. The CDR3 DNA follows: TGCAGTGCTAGAGTGTCTGGCGGCCAAGAGACCCAGTACTTC. Translated: CSARVSGGQETQYF. The chain has TRBV20-1 and TRBJ2-5; D is undetermined. V was pared by 1 base and J by 1 base, with 10 bases between. The CDR3 totals 14 residues. CDR1 and CDR2 (germline): DFQATT, SNEGSKA (reference sequence).

The chain couples TRBV5-1 to TRBJ2-3; no clear D gene. The V end was cut by 0 bases, the J end by 2 bases, with 10 bases between. CDR1 and CDR2 from the germline V gene are SGHRS and YFSETQ. The CDR3 spans 15 residues. CDR3 nucleotide sequence: TGCGCCAGCAGCTTGGCCACGCATAACACAGATACGCAGTATTTT. It yields the protein CASSLATHNTDTQYF.

This clonotype has at least ten counts. The gene calls are TRBV19 and TRBJ1-2; tentatively, D is TRBD1 (5 bases). This CDR3 is built from 19 residues. From germline, CDR1 is LNHDA and CDR2 SQIVND (reference sequence). Trimming took 5 bases from V and 2 from J, leaving 27 bases between them. The CDR3 nucleotides are TGTGCCAGTAGTCCCTACTCAAGGCGGTCAGGGCCAGGGAACTATGGCTACACCTTC. This translates into CASSPYSRRSGPGNYGYTF.

The chain uses TRBV5-4 and TRBJ2-1; 11 nucleotides line up with TRBD1. The CDR3 has 16 amino acids. From germline, CDR1 is SGHNT and CDR2 YYREEE (reference sequence). Trimming removed 4 bases from V and 4 bases from J; junction bases left unmatched: 7. CDR3 region: CASSTAGTGGYNEQFF. The CDR3 DNA sequence: TGTGCCAGCAGCACCGCCGGGACAGGGGGGTACAATGAGCAGTTCTTC.

This clonotype has a count of ten or more. The chain carries TRBV18 and TRBJ1-2; 7 bases are shared with TRBD1. CDR1 and CDR2 (germline): KGHSH, LQKENI. Trimming cost V 3 bases and J 5 bases; bases outside gene matches: 6. CDR3 size: 14 residues. The CDR3 DNA reads TGTGCCAGCTCACCGGGACAGAGAACGTATGGCTACACCTTC. Translation: CASSPGQRTYGYTF.

At least ten counts were recorded for this clonotype. This chain connects TRBV30 to TRBJ2-7, with a possible D match to TRBD1 (5 bases). Germline V gene sequence: CDR1 GTSNPN, CDR2 SVGIG (reference sequence). V gave up 3 bases and J gave up 5 bases, with 14 bases separating them. The CDR3 covers 13 residues. The CDR3 DNA follows: TGTGCCTGGAGGGCAGGGATGGGCCACGAGCAGTACTTC. It codes for CAWRAGMGHEQYF.

This sequence joins TRBV20-1 and TRBJ2-1, with 7 bases lining up with TRBD2. CDR3 length equals 14 residues. Germline trimming cut 3 bases from V and 8 bases from J; bases unmatched to any gene: 10. Germline-derived CDR1 and CDR2 are DFQATT and SNEGSKA (reference sequence). CDR3 loop: CSASYSGRPDEQFF. CDR3 bases: TGCAGTGCTAGTTATTCCGGGAGGCCCGATGAGCAGTTCTTC.

This clonotype came up many times. The V call is TRBV6-2 or TRBV6-3, the J call TRBJ2-5, with D hard to call. CDR3 size: 13 residues. CDR1 MNHEY and CDR2 SVGEGT come from the germline V gene. The V gene lost 4 bases and the J gene lost 3 bases, with 9 bases spanning the gap. The DNA for the CDR3 is TGTGCCAGCAGTTCCGTCGATAAAGAGACCCAGTACTTC. It specifies CASSSVDKETQYF.

The chain combines TRBV10-2 with TRBJ1-2; perhaps TRBD1 as D (5 bases). CDR3 length: 14 amino acids. Germline V gene data show CDR1 as WSHSY and CDR2 as SAAADI. The V gene lost 6 bases and the J gene lost 6 bases, with 17 bases spanning the gap. The CDR3 loop reads CASRLTGPENGYTF. The CDR3 nucleotides are TGCGCCAGCAGACTAACAGGCCCGGAGAATGGCTACACCTTC.

This clonotype showed up just a few times. V gene TRBV20-1 combines with J gene TRBJ2-7, with 7 bases identical to TRBD2. This CDR3 is built from 14 residues. Losses at the gene ends were 7 bases for V and 3 bases for J; bases not matched to a gene: 12. Germline V lookup: CDR1 DFQATT, CDR2 SNEGSKA (reference sequence). The CDR3 is CSVRAGTTIYEQYF. The CDR3 bases are TGCAGTGTCCGAGCCGGGACTACTATCTACGAGCAGTACTTC.

This clonotype was found many times. The chain is built from TRBV11-2 and TRBJ2-2; D call uncertain. V lost 4 bases and J lost 13, with 10 bases in between. Germline V CDR1 and CDR2: SGHAT, FQNNGV. This CDR3 contains 11 residues. This chain's CDR3 is CASSSYEVLFF. DNA for the CDR3: TGTGCCAGCAGCTCCTATGAGGTGCTGTTTTTT.

The sample holds many counts of this clonotype. The V and J genes are TRBV7-2 and TRBJ2-1, with D uncertain. CDR3 length: 16 residues. The germline V and J ends were trimmed by 1 base and 0 bases, with 10 bases remaining between them. Germline values: CDR1 SGHTA, CDR2 FQGNSA. The CDR3 nucleotides are TGTGCCAGCAGCTTAGGTCACTTTCCCTCCTACAATGAGCAGTTCTTC. It yields the protein CASSLGHFPSYNEQFF. Complete variable domain (other parts from reference TRBV7-2 and TRBJ2-1): GAGVSQSPSNKVTEKGKDVELRCDPISGHTALYWYRQSLGQGLEFLIYFQGNSAPDKSGLPSDRFSAERTGGSVSTLTIQRTQQEDSAVYLCASSLGHFPSYNEQFFGPGTRLTVL.

This chain uses TRBV14 with TRBJ2-3, with a weak D call TRBD2 (6 bases). The CDR3 runs 15 residues. The ends were cut back, 1 base at V and 5 bases at J, with 13 bases in the middle. The germline V gene has CDR1 SGHDN and CDR2 FVKESK. CDR3 nucleotide sequence: TGTGCCAGCAGCCAAGTCCAGACTAGAGGAGATACGCAGTATTTT. This gives the protein CASSQVQTRGDTQYF.